The T cell receptor beta chain described here comes from a study of CXCR3-negative and CXCR3-positive naive CD8 T cells. Points from the study as a whole: Both naive subsets showed comparably high diversity, and memory CD8+ cells showed much lower diversity. Hydrophobicity was higher for TRB CDR3s found in CXCR3-positive naive cells than in CXCR3-negative naive cells. Both naive subsets, CXCR3-negative and CXCR3-positive, displayed similar TRBV-TRBJ usage, unlike memory cells.

This clonotype ranks as medium-sized (0.01 to 0.1%) in terms of frequency. Its antigen is unidentified. Carrying UMI labels, the TRB cDNA libraries were prepared through 5' RACE. TCRdb reprocessed the 5' RACE reads and reports one entry per CDR3 protein, with no DNA. The record lists around 6,900 distinct CDR3 sequences, of which the ten most abundant hold roughly 1.4%. Germline CDR1 and CDR2: SGHNT and YENEEA. The CDR3 sequence is 16 residues long. V usage is TRBV11-3 and J usage is TRBJ2-5; the D gene TCRdb calls, TRBD2, cannot be checked with no DNA. This TCR came from a human donor in good health. Some clones in this sample may be carry-over from other donors' samples. Sequenced: naive CXCR3+ CD8+ T cells from blood. Described subset: CD45RO-CCR7+CD27+CD95- naive CD8+ T cells expressing CXCR3 (TNR3+). Here the CDR3 reads CASRPGTSGREETQYF.